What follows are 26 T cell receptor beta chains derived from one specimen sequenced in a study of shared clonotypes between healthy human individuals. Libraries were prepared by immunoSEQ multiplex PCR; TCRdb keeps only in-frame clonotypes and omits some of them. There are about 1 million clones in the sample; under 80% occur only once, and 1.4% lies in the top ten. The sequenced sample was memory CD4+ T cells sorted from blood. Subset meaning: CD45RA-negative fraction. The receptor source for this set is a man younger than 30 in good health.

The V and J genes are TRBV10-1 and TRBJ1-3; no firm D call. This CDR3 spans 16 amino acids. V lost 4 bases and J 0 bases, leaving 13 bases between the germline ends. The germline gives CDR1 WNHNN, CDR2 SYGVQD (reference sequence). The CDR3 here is CASSAFSGFSGNTIYF. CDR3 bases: TGCGCCAGCAGTGCTTTCTCCGGGTTCTCTGGAAACACCATATATTTT.

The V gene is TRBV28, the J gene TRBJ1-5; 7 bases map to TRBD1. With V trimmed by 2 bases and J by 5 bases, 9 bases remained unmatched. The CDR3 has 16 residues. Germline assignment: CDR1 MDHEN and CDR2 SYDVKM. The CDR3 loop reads CASSLLAGGRHQPQHF. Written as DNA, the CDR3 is TGTGCCAGCAGTTTACTCGCAGGGGGTAGACATCAGCCCCAGCATTTT.

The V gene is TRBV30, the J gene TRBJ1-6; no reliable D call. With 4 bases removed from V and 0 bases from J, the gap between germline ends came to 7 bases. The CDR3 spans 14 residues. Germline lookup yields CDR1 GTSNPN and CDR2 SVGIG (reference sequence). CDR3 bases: TGTGCCTGGATCGACCGCTCCTATAATTCACCCCTCCACTTT. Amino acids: CAWIDRSYNSPLHF.

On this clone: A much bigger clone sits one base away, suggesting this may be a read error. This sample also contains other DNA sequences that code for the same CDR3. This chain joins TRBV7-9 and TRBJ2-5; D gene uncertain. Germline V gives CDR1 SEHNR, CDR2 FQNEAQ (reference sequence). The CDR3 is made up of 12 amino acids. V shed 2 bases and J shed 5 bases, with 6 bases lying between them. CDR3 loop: CASSLSGETQYF. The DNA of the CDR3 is TGTGCCAGCAGCTTATCCGGGGAGACCCAGTACTTC.

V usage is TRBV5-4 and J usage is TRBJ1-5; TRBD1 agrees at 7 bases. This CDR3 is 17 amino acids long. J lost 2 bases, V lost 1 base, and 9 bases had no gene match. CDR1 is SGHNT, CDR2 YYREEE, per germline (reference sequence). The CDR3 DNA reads TGTGCCAGCAGCTTGAGCCAGGGGGGTTTTGGCAATCAGCCCCAGCATTTT. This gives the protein CASSLSQGGFGNQPQHF.

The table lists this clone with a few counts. DNA of the CDR3: TGCGCCAGCAGCTTGGATGAGGGGGTAGGGGAGCAGTACTTC. Translated, it gives CASSLDEGVGEQYF. This chain links TRBV5-1 with TRBJ2-7; tentatively, D is TRBD1 (6 bases). V lost 0 bases to trimming and J lost 7 bases, with 14 bases between them. Germline CDR1 and CDR2: SGHRS and YFSETQ. The CDR3 totals 14 residues.

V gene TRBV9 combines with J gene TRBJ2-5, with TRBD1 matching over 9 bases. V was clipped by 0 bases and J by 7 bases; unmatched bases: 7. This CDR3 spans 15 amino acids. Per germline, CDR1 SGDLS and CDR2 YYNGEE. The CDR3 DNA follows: TGTGCCAGCAGCGTAGACACAGGGGGCATCGGGACCCAGTACTTC. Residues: CASSVDTGGIGTQYF.

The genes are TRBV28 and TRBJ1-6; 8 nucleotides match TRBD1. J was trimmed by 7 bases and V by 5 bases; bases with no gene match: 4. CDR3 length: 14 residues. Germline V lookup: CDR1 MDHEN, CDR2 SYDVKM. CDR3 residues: CASSPTGVNSPLHF. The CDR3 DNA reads TGTGCCAGCAGTCCGACAGGGGTCAATTCACCCCTCCACTTT.

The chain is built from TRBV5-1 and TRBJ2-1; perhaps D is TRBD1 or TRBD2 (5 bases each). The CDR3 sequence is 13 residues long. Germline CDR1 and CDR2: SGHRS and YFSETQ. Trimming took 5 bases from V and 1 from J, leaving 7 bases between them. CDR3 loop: CASSGGSYNEQFF. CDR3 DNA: TGCGCCAGCAGTGGGGGTTCCTACAATGAGCAGTTCTTC.

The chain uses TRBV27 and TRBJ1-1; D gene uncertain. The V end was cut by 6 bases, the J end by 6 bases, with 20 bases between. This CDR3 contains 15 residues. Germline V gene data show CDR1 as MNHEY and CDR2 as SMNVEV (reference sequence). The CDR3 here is CASSPIGRTQAEAFF. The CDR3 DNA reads TGTGCCAGCAGCCCGATTGGGAGGACGCAGGCTGAAGCTTTCTTT.

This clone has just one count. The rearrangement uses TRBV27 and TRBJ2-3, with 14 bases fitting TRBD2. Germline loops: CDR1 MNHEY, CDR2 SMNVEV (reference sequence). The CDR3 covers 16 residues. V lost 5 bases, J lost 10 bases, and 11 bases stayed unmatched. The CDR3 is CASSPGLAGGPVAQYF. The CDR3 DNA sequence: TGTGCCAGCAGTCCAGGACTAGCGGGGGGTCCGGTCGCGCAGTATTTT.

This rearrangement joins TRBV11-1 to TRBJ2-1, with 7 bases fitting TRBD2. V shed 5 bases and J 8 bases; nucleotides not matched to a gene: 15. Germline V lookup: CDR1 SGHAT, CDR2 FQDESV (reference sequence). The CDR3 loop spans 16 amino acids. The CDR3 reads CASSLGRAGVVDEQFF. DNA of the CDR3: TGTGCCAGCAGCCTTGGTAGGGCGGGGGTAGTCGATGAGCAGTTCTTC.

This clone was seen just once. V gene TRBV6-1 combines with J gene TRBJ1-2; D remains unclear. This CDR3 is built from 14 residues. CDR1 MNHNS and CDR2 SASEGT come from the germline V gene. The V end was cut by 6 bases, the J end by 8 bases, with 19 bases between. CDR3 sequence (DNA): TGTGCCAGCAGGGGTACTGCAGAAAAAGAAGGCTACACCTTC. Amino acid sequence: CASRGTAEKEGYTF.

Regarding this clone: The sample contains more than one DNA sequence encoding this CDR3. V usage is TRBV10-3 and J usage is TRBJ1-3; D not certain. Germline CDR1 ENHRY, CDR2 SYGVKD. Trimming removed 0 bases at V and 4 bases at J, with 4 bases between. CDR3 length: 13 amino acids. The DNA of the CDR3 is TGTGCCATCAGTGAGTCCGCCGGAAACACCATATATTTT. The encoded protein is CAISESAGNTIYF.

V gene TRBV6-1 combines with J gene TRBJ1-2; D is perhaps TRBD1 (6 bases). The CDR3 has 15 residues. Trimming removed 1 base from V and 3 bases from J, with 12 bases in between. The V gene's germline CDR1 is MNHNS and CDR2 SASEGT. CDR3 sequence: CASSEEMGAYYGYTF. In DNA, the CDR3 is TGTGCCAGCAGTGAAGAGATGGGGGCCTACTATGGCTACACCTTC.

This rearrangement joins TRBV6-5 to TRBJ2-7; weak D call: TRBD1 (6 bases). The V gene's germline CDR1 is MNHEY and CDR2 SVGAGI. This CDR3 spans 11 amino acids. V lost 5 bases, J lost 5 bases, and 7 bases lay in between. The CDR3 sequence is CASSRQDEQYF. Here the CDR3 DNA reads TGTGCCAGCAGTAGACAGGACGAGCAGTACTTC.

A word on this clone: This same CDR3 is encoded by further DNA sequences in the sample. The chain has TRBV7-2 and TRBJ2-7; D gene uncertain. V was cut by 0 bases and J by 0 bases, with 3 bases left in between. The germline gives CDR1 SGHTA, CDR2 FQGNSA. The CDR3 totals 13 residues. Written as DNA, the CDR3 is TGTGCCAGCAGCTTAGCCCTCTCCTACGAGCAGTACTTC. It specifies CASSLALSYEQYF.

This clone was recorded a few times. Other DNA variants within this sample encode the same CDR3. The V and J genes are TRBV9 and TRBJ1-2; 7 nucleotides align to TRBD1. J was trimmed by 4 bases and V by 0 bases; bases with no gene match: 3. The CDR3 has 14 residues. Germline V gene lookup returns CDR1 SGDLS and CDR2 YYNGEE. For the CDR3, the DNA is TGTGCCAGCAGCGTAGGACAGGGAACCTATGGCTACACCTTC. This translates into CASSVGQGTYGYTF.

This CDR3 reads CASSSTGLVNEKLFF. The DNA for the CDR3 is TGTGCCAGCAGCTCGACAGGGCTGGTTAATGAAAAACTGTTTTTT. The chain combines TRBV7-2 with TRBJ1-4, with 7 bases fitting TRBD1. From germline, CDR1 is SGHTA and CDR2 FQGNSA. The CDR3 consists of 15 residues. V shed 4 bases, J shed 4 bases, and the junction held 6 bases outside the gene matches. Combining the CDR3 with reference TRBV7-2 and TRBJ1-4 gives the whole variable domain GAGVSQSPSNKVTEKGKDVELRCDPISGHTALYWYRQSLGQGLEFLIYFQGNSAPDKSGLPSDRFSAERTGGSVSTLTIQRTQQEDSAVYLCASSSTGLVNEKLFFGSGTQLSVL.

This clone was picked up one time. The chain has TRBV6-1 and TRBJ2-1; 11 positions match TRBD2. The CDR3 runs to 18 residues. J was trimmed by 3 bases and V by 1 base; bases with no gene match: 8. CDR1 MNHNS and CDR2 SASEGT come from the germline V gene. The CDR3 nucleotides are TGTGCCAGCAGTGAAGAAGGGACTAGCGGAAGAAACTACAATGAGCAGTTCTTC. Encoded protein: CASSEEGTSGRNYNEQFF.

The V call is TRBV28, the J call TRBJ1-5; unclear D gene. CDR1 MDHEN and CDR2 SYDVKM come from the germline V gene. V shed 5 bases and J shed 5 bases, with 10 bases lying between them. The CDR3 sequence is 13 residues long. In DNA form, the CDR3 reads TGTGCCAGCAGTCAGCTCGGGGATCAGCCCCAGCATTTT. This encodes CASSQLGDQPQHF.

CDR3 nucleotides: TGTGCCTTACTACCCAGCGGGGGATCGAGTTCCTACAATGAGCAGTTCTTC. Translation: CALLPSGGSSSYNEQFF. The chain couples TRBV28 to TRBJ2-1; 8 bases line up with TRBD2. Germline lookup yields CDR1 MDHEN and CDR2 SYDVKM. The CDR3 length is 17 residues. V gave up 11 bases and J gave up 1 base; unmatched junction bases: 16.

The CDR3 loop reads CASSPDRVLLPQHF. CDR3 DNA sequence: TGCGCCAGCAGCCCTGACAGGGTATTATTACCCCAGCATTTT. This chain joins TRBV4-1 and TRBJ1-5, with 7 bases lining up with TRBD1. V gave up 4 bases and J gave up 10 bases; unmatched junction bases: 10. The CDR3 has 14 amino acids. Germline V lookup: CDR1 MGHRA, CDR2 YSYEKL.

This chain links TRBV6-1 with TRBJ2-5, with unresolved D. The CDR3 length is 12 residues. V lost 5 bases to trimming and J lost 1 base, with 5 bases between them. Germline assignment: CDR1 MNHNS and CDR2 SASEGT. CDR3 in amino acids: CASSPSQETQYF. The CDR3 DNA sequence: TGTGCCAGCAGTCCCAGCCAAGAGACCCAGTACTTC.

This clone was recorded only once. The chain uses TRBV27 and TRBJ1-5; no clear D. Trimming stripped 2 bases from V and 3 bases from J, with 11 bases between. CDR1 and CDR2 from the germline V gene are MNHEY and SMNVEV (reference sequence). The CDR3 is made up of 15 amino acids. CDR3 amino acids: CASSLGVTSNQPQHF. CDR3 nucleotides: TGTGCCAGCAGTTTAGGAGTCACTTCCAATCAGCCCCAGCATTTT.

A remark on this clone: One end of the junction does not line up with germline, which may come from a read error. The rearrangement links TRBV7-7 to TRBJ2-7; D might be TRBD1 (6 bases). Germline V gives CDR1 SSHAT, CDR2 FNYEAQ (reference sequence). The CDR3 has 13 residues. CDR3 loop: CASSFQQGDEQYF. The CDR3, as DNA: TGTGCTAGCAGCTTCCAACAGGGCGACGAGCAGTACTTC.